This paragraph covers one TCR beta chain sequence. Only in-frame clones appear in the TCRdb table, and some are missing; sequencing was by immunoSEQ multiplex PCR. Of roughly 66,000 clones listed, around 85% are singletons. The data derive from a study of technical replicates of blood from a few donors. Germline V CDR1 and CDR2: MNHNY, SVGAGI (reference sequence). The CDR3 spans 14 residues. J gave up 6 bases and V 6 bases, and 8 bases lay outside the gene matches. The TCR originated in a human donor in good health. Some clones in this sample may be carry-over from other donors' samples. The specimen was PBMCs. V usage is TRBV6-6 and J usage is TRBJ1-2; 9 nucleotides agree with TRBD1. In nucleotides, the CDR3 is TGTGCCAGCAGCAGGGACAGGGTTGGTGATGGCTACACCTTC. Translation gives CASSRDRVGDGYTF.